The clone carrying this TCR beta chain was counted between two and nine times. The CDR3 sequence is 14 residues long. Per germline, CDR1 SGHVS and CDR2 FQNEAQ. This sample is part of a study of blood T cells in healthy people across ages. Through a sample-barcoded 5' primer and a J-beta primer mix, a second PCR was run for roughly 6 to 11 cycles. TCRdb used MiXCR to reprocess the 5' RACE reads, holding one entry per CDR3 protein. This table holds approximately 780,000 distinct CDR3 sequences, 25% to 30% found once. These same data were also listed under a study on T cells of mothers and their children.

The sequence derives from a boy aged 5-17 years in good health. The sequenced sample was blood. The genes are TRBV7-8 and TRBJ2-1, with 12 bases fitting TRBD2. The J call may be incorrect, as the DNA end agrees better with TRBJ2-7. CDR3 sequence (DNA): TGTGCCAGCAGCATACGGACTAGCGGGGCTGAGCAGTACTTC. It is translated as CASSIRTSGAEQYF.